This TCR beta chain was obtained from a study of cytomegalovirus exposure and HLA in healthy donors. Findings and caveats of the study: TCR sequences were mostly rare, though some public TCRs occurred in many donors. Apparent HLA restriction characterized most CMV-associated TCR beta chains in a later analysis. About 87% or about 30% of the time was how often most TCR beta V segments were productive, according to an earlier analysis.

Both 60 Vbeta primers and 13 Jbeta primers went into the PCR. Profiled with immunoSEQ multiplex PCR; TCRdb holds only in-frame clones, not every one. The data show roughly 72,000 clones, 60% to 80% seen once. From germline, CDR1 is MNHEY and CDR2 SVGAGI. Trimming stripped 0 bases from V and 2 bases from J, with 11 bases between. The CDR3 sequence is 16 residues long. About this clone itself: Its antigen is currently unknown.

This chain uses TRBV6-5 with TRBJ2-1; no reliable D call. Sequencing input: PBMCs. The clonotype was recovered from a woman between 35 and 50 years old in good health and CMV-seropositive. The CDR3 region has the DNA TGTGCCAGCAGTTACTCGAGTGCTTCGACCTACAATGAGCAGTTCTTC. Its translation is CASSYSSASTYNEQFF.